The clone carrying this TCR beta chain was picked up a small number of times. No antigen is known for it. TCRdb used MiXCR to reprocess the reads, holding one entry per CDR3 protein. The sample shows around 490,000 distinct CDR3 sequences, around 27% of them seen only once. These data come from a study of T cell repertoires in cytomegalovirus infection. In germline, CDR1 is MNHNS, CDR2 SASEGT. The CDR3 loop spans 13 amino acids. The V end lost 4 bases, the J end lost 4 bases, and 8 bases lay between the germline ends. Study observations and caveats: Ex vivo responses were dominated by HLA-C-restricted CMV-specific TCR beta clonotypes.

The receptor comes from a human donor in good health (CMV status not recorded). Some clones in this sample may be carry-over from other donors' samples. The chain carries TRBV6-1 and TRBJ2-1, with no clear D. Sequencing was done on a sample of PBMCs. The CDR3 protein is CASSVVRYNEQFF. CDR3 sequence (DNA): TGTGCCAGCAGTGTGGTTAGATACAATGAGCAGTTCTTC.